This T cell receptor beta chain was obtained from a study of T-cell reconstitution after alpha-beta-depleted transplantation in children. Unique molecular identifiers were incorporated during preparation of the TCRbeta library. TCRdb fed the PCR reads into MiXCR, producing one record per CDR3 protein. The sample holds about 980,000 distinct CDR3 sequences, roughly 29% seen once. Comment on this clonotype: The antigen is unknown.

Between the trimmed V and J ends, which lost 6 bases and 0 bases, there was a span of 18 bases. The CDR3 loop spans 17 amino acids. Germline CDR1 SGHTA, CDR2 FQGNSA. Points from the study as a whole: Approximately two months post-transplant, alpha-beta T cells reportedly originated from several hundred expanded graft clones. Some patients' high day-60 TCRbeta diversity was attributed to recipient cells surviving conditioning.

The chain is built from TRBV7-2 and TRBJ2-1; TRBD1 might be the D (6 bases). The receptor comes from a boy under two years old who had a stem cell transplant for SCID, so the T cells may come from the graft donor. The starting material was PBMCs, mostly from graft donor cells, obtained 360 days after TCRalphabeta/CD19-depleted stem cell transplant. CDR3 bases: TGTGCCAGCAGTTTTCTCCAGGGGCGGACCTCCTACAATGAGCAGTTCTTC. Amino acid sequence: CASSFLQGRTSYNEQFF.